This TCR beta chain derives from a study of shared clonotypes between healthy human individuals (TCRdb year 2020). Study-wide context: Three men and a couple of women, aged 18 to 49 years, made up the cohort. Per donor, three plates each were used for CD4 naive and CD4 memory, two for CD8 naive, and one for CD8 memory. To estimate repertoire size and how much clonotype sharing occurs between individuals, the study deeply sequenced the blood TCR repertoires of about 5 healthy adults. To increase sequencing depth and limit assay-specific biases, different laboratories used diverse techniques to prepare libraries and sequence TCR repertoires. Between about 0.9 and 8.9 billion PBMCs per donor were obtained by leukapheresis. Study-level results and caveats: Because the study included a small number of donors, the genetic and exposure-history diversity represented was limited. Pairwise subsampling indicated that sequencing depth was expected to affect the degree of clonotype sharing among donors. Compared with non-shared clonotypes, the clonotypes found in all four sorted-subset donors had higher generation probabilities. Sampling was restricted to blood, and TCR repertoires in tissue are likely to differ from TCR repertoires in blood. Even with the large sequencing depth, rarefaction of the sorted-subset datasets indicated that sequencing was incomplete. Naive subsets generally had larger estimated clonotype richness than memory subsets. Across a handful of donors, around 5% of naive CD4, 3% to 4% of naive CD8, approximately 2.5% of memory CD4, and 0.4% of memory CD8 clonotypes were shared.

TCR CDR3 regions were amplified from genomic DNA by multiplex PCR using the deep immunoSEQ assay. Extracted genomic DNA from each cell subset was spread evenly across all wells of several immunoSEQ 96-well plates, with each plate serving as a replicate. Each replicate PCR for sorted subsets received about 0.2 ug genomic DNA, equal to some 32,000 T cell genomes. Purified libraries were quantified with a Qubit 3.0 fluorometer, sized on a Bioanalyzer 2100, and re-quantified with the KAPA Library Quantification kit. Each immunoSEQ 96-well plate was sequenced on its own single-read 150-cycle Illumina NextSeq 550 flow cell. The original methods were these. Because the immunoSEQ output held only junctional sequences and lacked quality scores, the filtering could not match the filtering applied to full-length reads. To assign V/J genes and CDR3, sequences were annotated using PyIR, a Python wrapper for IgBLAST v1.9, with IMGT germline references. Reads with weak V/J assignments (E-value above 1e-6), missing CDR3, stop codons, out-of-frame junctions, or ambiguous translated residues were removed. V3J clonotypes were defined as sequences sharing the same inferred V gene, J gene, and CDR3 amino acid sequence. Percentage overlap between repertoires was computed as shared unique clonotypes divided by the size of the smaller repertoire. Three approaches were used to assess repertoire richness: RTK rarefaction, the Chao1 estimator, and Recon v2.1 estimates of unobserved clonotypes. For all TCRbeta clonotypes obtained by the gDNA method from a handful of donors, generation probabilities were computed with OLGA. TCRdb re-hosts the immuneACCESS table, in-frame sequences only. Its copies lack some clones; in the studies checked, an unresolved V gene accounts for under half of them, and the cause for the rest is not known. V, J and clone size are those of that table, while D and trimming were read from the DNA. Counted in this sample were about 1 million clones; roughly 75% of them appeared once. The ten biggest clones cover over 1.3% of the sample.

The donors were healthy, HIV-negative adults who had no recently reported acute infections or vaccinations. Every donor was a Caucasian adult living in Nashville, Tennessee, USA. CD4+ T cells were enriched through magnetic negative selection, after which naive cells were positively selected on CD45RA and the remaining negative fraction served as the memory subset. After blood collection by leukapheresis, PBMCs were isolated using Ficoll-Histopaque density gradient centrifugation and then cryopreserved in the vapor phase of liquid nitrogen. Analytical flow cytometry was used to check the purity and quantity of every magnetically sorted T cell population. Genomic DNA was isolated from every sorted fraction and measured by UV absorbance on a Nanodrop 2000c. This clone showed up just a few times. This receptor's antigen is unknown. No base quality values were provided; no much bigger clone lies one nucleotide off. The same CDR3 can be traced to other DNA sequences in this sample.

Sequences were obtained from memory CD4+ T cells sorted from blood. The cell subset or site label for this specimen denotes: CD45RA-negative fraction. The clonotype was recovered from a man between 18 and 35 years old in good health.

Here the CDR3 is given as CASSLQETQYF. The DNA sequence is given as TGTGCCAGCAGCCTCCAAGAGACCCAGTACTTC. The V and J segments used are TRBV11-2 and TRBJ2-5; confidence is insufficient to name the D gene. The CDR1 and CDR2 encoded by the germline V gene are SGHAT and FQNNGV. Trimming takes 5 bases from V and 1 base from J, and the germline ends sit 2 bases apart. Counted from cysteine to phenylalanine, this CDR3 has 11 amino acids. Of all the DNA, just the CDR3 is kept, 33 bases in frame from base 1.